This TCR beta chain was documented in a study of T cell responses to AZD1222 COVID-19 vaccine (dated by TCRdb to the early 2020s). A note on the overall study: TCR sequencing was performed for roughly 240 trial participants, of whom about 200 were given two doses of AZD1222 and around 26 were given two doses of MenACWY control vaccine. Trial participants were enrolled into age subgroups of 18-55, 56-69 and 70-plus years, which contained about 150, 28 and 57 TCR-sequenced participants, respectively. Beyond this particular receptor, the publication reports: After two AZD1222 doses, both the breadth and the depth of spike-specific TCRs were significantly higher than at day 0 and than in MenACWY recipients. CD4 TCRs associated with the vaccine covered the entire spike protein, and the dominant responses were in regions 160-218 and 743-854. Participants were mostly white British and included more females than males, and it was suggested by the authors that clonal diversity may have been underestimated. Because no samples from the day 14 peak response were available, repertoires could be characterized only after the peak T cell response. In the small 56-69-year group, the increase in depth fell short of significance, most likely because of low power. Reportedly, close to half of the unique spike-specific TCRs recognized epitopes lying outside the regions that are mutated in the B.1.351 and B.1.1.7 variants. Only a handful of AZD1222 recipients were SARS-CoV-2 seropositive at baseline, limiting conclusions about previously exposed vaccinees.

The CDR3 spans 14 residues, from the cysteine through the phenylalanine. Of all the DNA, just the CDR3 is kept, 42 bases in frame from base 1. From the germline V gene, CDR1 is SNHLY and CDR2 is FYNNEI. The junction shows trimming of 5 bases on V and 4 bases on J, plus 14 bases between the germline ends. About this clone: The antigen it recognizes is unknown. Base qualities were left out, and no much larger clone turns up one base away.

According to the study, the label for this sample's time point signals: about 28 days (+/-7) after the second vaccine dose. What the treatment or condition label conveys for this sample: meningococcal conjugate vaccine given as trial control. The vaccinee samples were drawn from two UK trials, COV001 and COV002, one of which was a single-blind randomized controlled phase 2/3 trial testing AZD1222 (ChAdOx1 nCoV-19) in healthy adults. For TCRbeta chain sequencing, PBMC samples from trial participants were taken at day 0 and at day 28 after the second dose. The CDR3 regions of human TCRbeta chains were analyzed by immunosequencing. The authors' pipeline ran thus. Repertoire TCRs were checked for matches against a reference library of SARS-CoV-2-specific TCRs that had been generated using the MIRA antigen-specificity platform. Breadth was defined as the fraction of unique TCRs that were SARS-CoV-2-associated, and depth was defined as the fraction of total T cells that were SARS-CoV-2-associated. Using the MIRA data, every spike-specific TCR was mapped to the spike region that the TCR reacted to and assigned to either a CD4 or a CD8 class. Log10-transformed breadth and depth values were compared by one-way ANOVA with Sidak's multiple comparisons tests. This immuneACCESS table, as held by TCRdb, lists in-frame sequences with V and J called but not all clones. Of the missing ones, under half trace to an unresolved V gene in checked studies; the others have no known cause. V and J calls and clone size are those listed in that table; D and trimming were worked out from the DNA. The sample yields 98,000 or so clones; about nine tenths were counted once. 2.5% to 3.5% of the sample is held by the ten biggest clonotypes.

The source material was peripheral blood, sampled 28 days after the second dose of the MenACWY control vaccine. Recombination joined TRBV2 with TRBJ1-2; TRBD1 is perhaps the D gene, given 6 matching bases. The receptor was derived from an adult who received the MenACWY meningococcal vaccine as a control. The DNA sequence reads TGTGCCAGCAGTACAACGGGACAAGTCTATGGCTACACCTTC. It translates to CASSTTGQVYGYTF.